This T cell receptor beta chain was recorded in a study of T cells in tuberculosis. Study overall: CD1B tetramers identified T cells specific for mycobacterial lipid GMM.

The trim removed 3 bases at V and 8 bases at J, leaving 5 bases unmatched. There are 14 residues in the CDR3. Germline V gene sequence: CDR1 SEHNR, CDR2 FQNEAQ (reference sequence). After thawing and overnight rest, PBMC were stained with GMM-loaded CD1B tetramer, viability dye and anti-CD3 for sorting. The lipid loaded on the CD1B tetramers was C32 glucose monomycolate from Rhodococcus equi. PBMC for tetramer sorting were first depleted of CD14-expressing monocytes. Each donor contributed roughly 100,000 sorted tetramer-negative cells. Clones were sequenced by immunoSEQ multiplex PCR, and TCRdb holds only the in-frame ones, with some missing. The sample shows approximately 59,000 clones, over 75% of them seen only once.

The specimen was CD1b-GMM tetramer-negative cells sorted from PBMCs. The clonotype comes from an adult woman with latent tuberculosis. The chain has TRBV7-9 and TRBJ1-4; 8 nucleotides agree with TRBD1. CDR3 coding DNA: TGTGCCAGCAGCTTGGCAGGGGGCCAAGAAAAACTGTTTTTT. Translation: CASSLAGGQEKLFF.